The 26 T cell receptor beta chains listed next were all sequenced from one sample in a study of T cell responses to AZD1222 COVID-19 vaccine (dated by TCRdb to the early 2020s). Preparation of the library involved the immunoSEQ multiplex PCR assay. What TCRdb holds here is the immuneACCESS table cut down to in-frame rearrangements. Part of the clones is not present; checked against another copy, under half of the missing clones reflect an unresolved V gene, and the others are unexplained. This sample has some 39,000 clones in its table, and around 91% of those were observed once. About two fifths of the sample goes to the ten largest clones. The sample's time point label, in plain terms: about 28 days (+/-7) after the second vaccine dose. The material was peripheral blood, obtained 28 days after the second AZD1222 dose. The receptor set was obtained from an adult who received the AZD1222 COVID-19 vaccine.

The V gene is TRBV3-1 (or the pseudogene TRBV3-2), the J gene TRBJ2-2; 15 nucleotides line up with TRBD2. This CDR3 has 16 amino acids. The germline V gene has CDR1 LGHDT and CDR2 YNNKEL (reference sequence). After removal of 3 bases from V and 4 bases from J, the junction contained 0 bases not matched to a gene. This chain's CDR3 is CASSQGLAGGTGELFF. The CDR3 DNA reads as TGTGCCAGCAGCCAGGGACTAGCGGGGGGCACCGGGGAGCTGTTTTTT.

This clone has just a few counts. The chain recombines TRBV2 with TRBJ2-7, with TRBD2 matching over 7 bases. The CDR3 extends over 14 amino acids. Germline CDR1 and CDR2: SNHLY and FYNNEI. V lost 8 bases, J lost 5 bases, and 12 bases stayed unmatched. The CDR3, as DNA: TGTGCCAGCTGGGGGGAGGGAATGGCCCACGAGCAGTACTTC. Translated, it gives CASWGEGMAHEQYF. The full variable domain, with the rest looked up from reference TRBV2 and TRBJ2-7, is EPEVTQTPSHQVTQMGQEVILRCVPISNHLYFYWYRQILGQKVEFLVSFYNNEISEKSEIFDDQFSVERPDGSNFTLKIRSTKLEDSAMYFCASWGEGMAHEQYFGPGTRLTVT.

V usage is TRBV5-6 and J usage is TRBJ1-1; D gene ambiguous. Germline CDR1 is SGHDT and CDR2 is YYEEEE. The CDR3 loop spans 13 amino acids. The V end was cut by 0 bases, the J end by 6 bases, with 9 bases between. CDR3 DNA: TGTGCCAGCAGCTTGGGAGTGACCCCTGAAGCTTTCTTT. Amino acids: CASSLGVTPEAFF.

V gene TRBV9 combines with J gene TRBJ2-5; tentatively, D is TRBD1 (5 bases). CDR1 is SGDLS and CDR2 is YYNGEE in the germline V gene. CDR3 length: 14 residues. V dropped 2 bases and J dropped 3 bases, with 11 bases sitting between them. The CDR3 is CASSVAGSKETQYF. The DNA of the CDR3 is TGTGCCAGCAGCGTTGCAGGGTCTAAAGAGACCCAGTACTTC. The full variable domain, in which reference TRBV9 and TRBJ2-5 provide the parts outside the CDR3, is DSGVTQTPKHLITATGQRVTLRCSPRSGDLSVYWYQQSLDQGLQFLIQYYNGEERAKGNILERFSAQQFPDLHSELNLSSLELGDSALYFCASSVAGSKETQYFGPGTRLLVL.

In its sample, this clone is medium-sized. This chain connects TRBV7-2 to TRBJ1-6; 7 bases agree with TRBD1. The trim removed 5 bases at V and 7 bases at J, leaving 8 bases unmatched. Germline V gene lookup returns CDR1 SGHTA and CDR2 FQGNSA. The CDR3 consists of 15 residues. This CDR3 is CASSPSQGGNSPLHF. The CDR3 region has the DNA TGTGCCAGCAGCCCCTCTCAGGGGGGGAATTCACCCCTCCACTTT.

About this clone: One end of the junction varies from germline; a read error may be responsible. The chain joins TRBV6-6 to TRBJ1-1; D gene uncertain. Germline-derived CDR1 and CDR2 are MNHNY and SVGAGI (reference sequence). The CDR3 contains 12 residues. Here the CDR3 reads CAGSYEGPEAFF. The CDR3 DNA reads as TGTGCCGGCAGTTACGAGGGTCCTGAAGCTTTCTTT.

The genes are TRBV29-1 and TRBJ2-4, with D perhaps assigned TRBD1 or TRBD2 (5 bases each). The CDR3 runs to 14 residues. V was pared by 7 bases and J by 8 bases, with 21 bases between. Germline V CDR1 and CDR2: SQVTM, ANQGSEA. As DNA, the CDR3 is TGCAGCGGGACGACCGGGACCTTCCCGGACATTCAGTACTTC. It specifies CSGTTGTFPDIQYF.

The chain combines TRBV9 with TRBJ1-1, with no clear D. The CDR3 sequence is 16 residues long. Germline V gene lookup returns CDR1 SGDLS and CDR2 YYNGEE. V lost 0 bases, J lost 0 bases, and 12 bases lay in between. CDR3 in amino acids: CASSVGGGYMNTEAFF. The CDR3 bases are TGTGCCAGCAGCGTAGGCGGCGGATATATGAACACTGAAGCTTTCTTT.

CDR3: CASAKAGVSTGELFF. CDR3 DNA: TGTGCCAGCGCGAAGGCAGGGGTTAGCACCGGGGAGCTGTTTTTT. The gene calls are TRBV6-5 and TRBJ2-2; tentatively, D is TRBD1 (6 bases). The V end lost 8 bases, the J end lost 4 bases, and 17 bases lay between the germline ends. There are 15 residues in the CDR3. The germline CDR1 and CDR2 sequences are MNHEY and SVGAGI.

This clone was seen a handful of times. The DNA of the CDR3 is TGTGCCAGCAGGTTTAACAGGAACTCCTACGAGCAGTACTTC. Protein product: CASRFNRNSYEQYF. The chain uses TRBV27 and TRBJ2-7, with D perhaps matching TRBD1 (5 bases). The V gene lost 6 bases and the J gene lost 0 bases, with 12 bases spanning the gap. Germline CDR1 is MNHEY and CDR2 is SMNVEV (reference sequence). The CDR3 spans 14 residues.

The chain recombines TRBV6-2 or TRBV6-3 with TRBJ2-3; D unresolved. Germline CDR1 is MNHEY and CDR2 is SVGEGT. Trimming removed 5 bases at V and 4 bases at J, with 10 bases between. The CDR3 runs to 13 residues. Written as DNA, the CDR3 is TGTGCCAGCAGTGGGCAGTTCCCAGATACGCAGTATTTT. Translation: CASSGQFPDTQYF.

This clone appeared once. The gene calls are TRBV5-8 and TRBJ1-4; D is perhaps TRBD1 (6 bases). In germline, CDR1 is SGHTS, CDR2 YDEGEE. Between the trimmed V and J ends, which lost 5 bases and 5 bases, there was a span of 16 bases. The CDR3 consists of 15 residues. The CDR3 region is CASSQGQNQNEKLFF. The CDR3 DNA sequence: TGTGCCAGCAGTCAAGGACAGAACCAAAATGAAAAACTGTTTTTT.

This chain joins TRBV7-6 and TRBJ1-5, with a weak D call TRBD1 (5 bases). Germline CDR1 and CDR2: SGHVS and FNYEAQ. CDR3 size: 14 residues. Trimming shortened V by 1 base and J by 7 bases, and 11 bases separated the two germline ends. The DNA of the CDR3 is TGTGCCAGCAGCTTAGGAGGACACGGCCAGCCCCAGCATTTT. It is translated as CASSLGGHGQPQHF.

The chain couples TRBV6-2 or TRBV6-3 to TRBJ1-5; D unclear. The CDR3 extends over 15 amino acids. Per the germline V gene, CDR1 is MNHEY and CDR2 is SVGEGT. Trimming took 3 bases from V and 3 from J, leaving 12 bases between them. For the CDR3, the DNA is TGTGCCAGCAGTTATACGGCAGGCTACAATCAGCCCCAGCATTTT. Protein product: CASSYTAGYNQPQHF.

This chain uses TRBV6-5 with TRBJ1-2; D might be TRBD1 (5 bases). The CDR3 covers 15 residues. Germline CDR1 MNHEY, CDR2 SVGAGI. V was pared by 4 bases and J by 5 bases, with 17 bases between. DNA of the CDR3: TGTGCCAGCAGTTTATTGGGAGGGGCAGGGTATGGCTACACCTTC. Translation gives CASSLLGGAGYGYTF.

The chain couples TRBV14 to TRBJ2-2, with 9 bases that match TRBD1. Germline V gene sequence: CDR1 SGHDN, CDR2 FVKESK. The trim removed 6 bases at V and 5 bases at J, leaving 16 bases unmatched. The CDR3 has 18 residues. The CDR3 protein is CASSRNTSGTGRTGELFF. DNA of the CDR3: TGTGCCAGCAGTCGAAACACCTCCGGGACAGGGAGGACCGGGGAGCTGTTTTTT.

The rearrangement uses TRBV7-2 and TRBJ2-7; D remains unclear. Trimming cost V 3 bases and J 1 base, with 4 bases left between them. CDR1 SGHTA and CDR2 FQGNSA come from the germline V gene. The CDR3 contains 12 residues. CDR3 protein: CASSFPSYEQYF. As DNA, the CDR3 is TGTGCCAGCAGCTTCCCTTCCTACGAGCAGTACTTC.

The J gene is TRBJ2-7, the V gene TRBV6-6; D is perhaps TRBD2 (7 bases). Germline-derived CDR1 and CDR2 are MNHNY and SVGAGI (reference sequence). The CDR3 runs 17 residues. Deletions cut 5 bases from V and 0 bases from J, with 20 bases between. CDR3 region: CASSRGQGGGISYEQYF. The CDR3 DNA follows: TGTGCCAGCAGTCGAGGACAAGGGGGGGGTATCTCCTACGAGCAGTACTTC.

The chain links TRBV27 to TRBJ2-7, with D perhaps being TRBD1 or TRBD2 (5 bases each). Trimming took 1 base from V and 2 from J, leaving 12 bases between them. CDR3 size: 15 residues. Germline loops: CDR1 MNHEY, CDR2 SMNVEV (reference sequence). CDR3 nucleotide sequence: TGTGCCAGCAGTTTATACGACTCGGGGCCCTACGAGCAGTACTTC. Translation gives CASSLYDSGPYEQYF.

This sequence joins TRBV12-3 or TRBV12-4 and TRBJ1-4; no definite D call. The CDR3 totals 12 residues. V lost 6 bases and J lost 8, with 10 bases in between. Here the CDR3 reads CASRPSYEKLFF. CDR3 nucleotide sequence: TGTGCCAGCAGACCATCCTACGAAAAACTGTTTTTT.

This clone has a single count. This chain joins TRBV19 and TRBJ1-1; 7 positions agree with TRBD1. The CDR3 extends over 13 amino acids. The J segment lost 8 bases and the V segment lost 2 bases, leaving 5 bases of the junction unmatched. Looked up from germline, CDR1 is LNHDA and CDR2 is SQIVND (reference sequence). The DNA for the CDR3 is TGTGCCAGTAGTATATACAGGGGTACGGAAGCTTTCTTT. This sequence encodes CASSIYRGTEAFF.

The V and J genes are TRBV4-2 and TRBJ1-2; D unresolved. This CDR3 region has 15 residues. Germline V CDR1 and CDR2: LGHNA, YNFKEQ. The ends were cut back, 1 base at V and 3 bases at J, with 12 bases in the middle. The DNA of the CDR3 is TGTGCCAGCAGCCAAGCAAACGACGGTGACTATGGCTACACCTTC. Protein product: CASSQANDGDYGYTF.

The rearrangement joins TRBV5-6 to TRBJ2-5; 7 nucleotides match TRBD1. The trim removed 2 bases at V and 4 bases at J, leaving 11 bases unmatched. The CDR3 covers 16 residues. Germline CDR1 is SGHDT and CDR2 is YYEEEE. For the CDR3, the DNA is TGTGCCAGCAGCTTAGGACAGGTCAATTCACCAGAGACCCAGTACTTC. This translates into CASSLGQVNSPETQYF. Variable domain in full (rest from reference TRBV5-6 and TRBJ2-5): DAGVTQSPTHLIKTRGQQVTLRCSPKSGHDTVSWYQQALGQGPQFIFQYYEEEERQRGNFPDRFSGHQFPNYSSELNVNALLLGDSALYLCASSLGQVNSPETQYFGPGTRLLVL.

The genes are TRBV5-4 and TRBJ2-1, with 7 bases aligning to TRBD2. With V trimmed by 0 bases and J by 2 bases, 5 bases remained unmatched. Looked up from germline, CDR1 is SGHNT and CDR2 is YYREEE (reference sequence). CDR3 length equals 16 residues. The CDR3 DNA reads TGTGCCAGCAGCTTGGAGGCAGGGAGGGCCTACAATGAGCAGTTCTTC. It encodes CASSLEAGRAYNEQFF.

The rearrangement links TRBV7-8 to TRBJ1-3; 9 nucleotides align to TRBD1. There are 15 residues in the CDR3. Germline values: CDR1 SGHVS, CDR2 FQNEAQ. Unmatched junction bases numbered 3, after V lost 5 bases and J lost 1 base. CDR3: CASSTGTGSGNTIYF. The CDR3 coding sequence is TGTGCCAGCAGCACCGGGACAGGGTCTGGAAACACCATATATTTT.

The gene calls are TRBV12-3 or TRBV12-4 and TRBJ1-2; 8 positions match TRBD1. J gave up 7 bases and V 2 bases, and 3 bases lay outside the gene matches. This CDR3 is 13 amino acids long. The CDR3 reads CASSLQGAAGYTF. The CDR3 nucleotides read TGTGCCAGCAGTTTACAGGGGGCCGCTGGCTACACCTTC.